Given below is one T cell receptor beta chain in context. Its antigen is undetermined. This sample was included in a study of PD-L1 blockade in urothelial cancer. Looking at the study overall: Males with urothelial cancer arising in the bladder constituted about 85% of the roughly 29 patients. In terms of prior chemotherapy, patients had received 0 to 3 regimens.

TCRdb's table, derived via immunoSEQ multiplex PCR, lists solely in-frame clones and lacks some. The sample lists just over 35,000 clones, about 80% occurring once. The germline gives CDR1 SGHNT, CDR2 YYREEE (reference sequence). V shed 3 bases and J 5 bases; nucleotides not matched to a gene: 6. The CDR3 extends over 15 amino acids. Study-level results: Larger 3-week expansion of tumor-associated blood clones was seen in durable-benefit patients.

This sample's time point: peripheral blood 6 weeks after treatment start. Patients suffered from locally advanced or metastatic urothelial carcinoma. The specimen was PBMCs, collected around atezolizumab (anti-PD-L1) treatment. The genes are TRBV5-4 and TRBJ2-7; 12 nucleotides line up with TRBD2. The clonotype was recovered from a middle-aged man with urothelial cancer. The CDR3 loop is CASSYGTSGLDEQYF. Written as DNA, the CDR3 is TGTGCCAGCAGCTATGGGACTAGCGGGCTCGACGAGCAGTACTTC.